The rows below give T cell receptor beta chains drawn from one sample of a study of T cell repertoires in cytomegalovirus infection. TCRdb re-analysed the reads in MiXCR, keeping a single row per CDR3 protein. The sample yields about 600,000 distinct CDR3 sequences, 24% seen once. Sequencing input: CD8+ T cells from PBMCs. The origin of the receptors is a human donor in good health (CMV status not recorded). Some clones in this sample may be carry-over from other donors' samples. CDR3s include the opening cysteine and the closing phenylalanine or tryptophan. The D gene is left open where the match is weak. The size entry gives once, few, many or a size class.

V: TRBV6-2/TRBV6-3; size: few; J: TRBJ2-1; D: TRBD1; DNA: TGTGCCAGCTCCTCCGGGACAGGGGTATACAATGAGCAGTTCTTC; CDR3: CASSSGTGVYNEQFF
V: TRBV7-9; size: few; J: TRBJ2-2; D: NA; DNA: TGTGCCAGCCCAGCCGGCGGGAACACCGGGGAGCTGTTTTTT; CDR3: CASPAGGNTGELFF
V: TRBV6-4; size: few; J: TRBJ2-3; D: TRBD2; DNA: TGTGCCAGCAGCGTAGCGGGGGAGTCAGATACGCAGTATTTT; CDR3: CASSVAGESDTQYF
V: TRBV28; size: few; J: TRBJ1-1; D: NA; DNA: TGTGCCAGCAGTTTAATGGTGTCGGGACATACCCCGGAAAACACTGAAGCTTTCTTT; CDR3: CASSLMVSGHTPENTEAFF
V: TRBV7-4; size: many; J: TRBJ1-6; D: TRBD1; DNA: TGTGCCAGCCCCCGGGACAGGGGACATTCACCCCTCCACTTT; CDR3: CASPRDRGHSPLHF
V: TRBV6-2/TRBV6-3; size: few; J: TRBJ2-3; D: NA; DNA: TGTGCCAGCAGTGGACCTGGGGGGCTCGATACGCAGTATTTT; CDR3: CASSGPGGLDTQYF
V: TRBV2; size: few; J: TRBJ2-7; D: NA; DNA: TGTGCCAGCTTGGGAAAAGAGCAGTACTTC; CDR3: CASLGKEQYF
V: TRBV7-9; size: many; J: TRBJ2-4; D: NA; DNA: TGTGCCAGCAGCCCCGGCGAGAACCGAAACATTCAGTACTTC; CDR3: CASSPGENRNIQYF
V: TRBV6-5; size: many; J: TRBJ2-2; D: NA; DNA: TGTGCCAGCAGTTATGTTAACACCGGGGAGCTGTTTTTT; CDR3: CASSYVNTGELFF
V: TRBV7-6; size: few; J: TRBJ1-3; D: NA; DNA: TGTGCCACCAACAAGGGGAGAAACACCATATATTTT; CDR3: CATNKGRNTIYF
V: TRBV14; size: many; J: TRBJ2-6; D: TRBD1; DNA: TGTGCCAGCAGCCAATCATCCGGGACAGGGAACACTGGGGCCAACGTCCTGACTTTC; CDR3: CASSQSSGTGNTGANVLTF